Below are 7 T cell receptor beta chains sequenced from a single sample in a study of cytomegalovirus exposure and HLA in healthy donors. The primer mix had 60 Vbeta and 13 Jbeta primers. The method was immunoSEQ multiplex PCR; TCRdb's version includes in-frame clones alone and lacks a portion of them. The sample has roughly 150,000 clones; roughly 80% are singletons. Sequenced input: PBMCs. The receptors derive from a male donor in good health and CMV-seronegative.

This clone showed up just a few times. V is TRBV10-3 and J is TRBJ1-2; D unclear. Germline V gene data show CDR1 as ENHRY and CDR2 as SYGVKD. V lost 6 bases and J 6 bases, leaving 14 bases between the germline ends. The CDR3 totals 13 residues. For the CDR3, the DNA is TGTGCCATCAGAAACAGCCTCGGGAATGGCTACACCTTC. It encodes CAIRNSLGNGYTF.

The rearrangement joins TRBV29-1 to TRBJ2-7; TRBD1 agrees at 10 bases. The J segment lost 3 bases and the V segment lost 6 bases, leaving 5 bases of the junction unmatched. CDR1 and CDR2 (germline): SQVTM, ANQGSEA. This CDR3 is 13 amino acids long. The CDR3 spells CSVWTGGVYEQYF. The CDR3 DNA is TGCAGCGTCTGGACAGGGGGGGTCTACGAGCAGTACTTC.

The chain combines TRBV28 with TRBJ1-2; TRBD1 agrees at 8 bases. This CDR3 has 15 amino acids. After removal of 2 bases from V and 5 bases from J, the junction contained 7 bases not matched to a gene. Germline CDR1 and CDR2: MDHEN and SYDVKM. This chain's CDR3 is CASSLSGTGGYGYTF. As DNA, the CDR3 is TGTGCCAGCAGTTTAAGCGGGACAGGCGGTTATGGCTACACCTTC.

The chain has TRBV7-9 and TRBJ2-2; 8 nucleotides agree with TRBD1. The CDR3 spans 16 residues. V trimming: 5 bases; J trimming: 4 bases; junction bases outside the gene matches: 9. In germline, CDR1 is SEHNR, CDR2 FQNEAQ (reference sequence). CDR3 coding DNA: TGTGCCAGCAGCCCCCCCCGGACAGGGCTCACCGGGGAGCTGTTTTTT. Its protein is CASSPPRTGLTGELFF.

The V and J genes are TRBV7-3 and TRBJ1-5; possible D gene TRBD1, 5 bases. The V end was cut by 2 bases, the J end by 5 bases, with 19 bases between. There are 17 residues in the CDR3. The germline gives CDR1 SGHTA, CDR2 FQGTGA. CDR3 in amino acids: CASSLVARRTFDQPQHF. The DNA for the CDR3 is TGTGCCAGCAGCTTAGTCGCCCGGCGGACATTTGATCAGCCCCAGCATTTT.

The chain links TRBV7-3 to TRBJ2-5; the match to TRBD2 covers 10 bases. The DNA end lines up better with TRBJ2-7; the J call may be wrong. The CDR3 has 16 amino acids. Germline V gene lookup returns CDR1 SGHTA and CDR2 FQGTGA. The CDR3 coding sequence is TGTGCCAGCAGCCCGGCCGGGACTAGCGTGGTCTACGAGCAGTACTTC. The encoded protein is CASSPAGTSVVYEQYF.

V gene TRBV18 combines with J gene TRBJ1-2; D remains unclear. Germline-derived CDR1 and CDR2 are KGHSH and LQKENI. The germline V and J ends were trimmed by 3 bases and 10 bases, with 9 bases remaining between them. The CDR3 has 11 residues. The CDR3 DNA reads as TGTGCCAGCTCACCCACGGGATACTACACCTTC. Translation: CASSPTGYYTF.